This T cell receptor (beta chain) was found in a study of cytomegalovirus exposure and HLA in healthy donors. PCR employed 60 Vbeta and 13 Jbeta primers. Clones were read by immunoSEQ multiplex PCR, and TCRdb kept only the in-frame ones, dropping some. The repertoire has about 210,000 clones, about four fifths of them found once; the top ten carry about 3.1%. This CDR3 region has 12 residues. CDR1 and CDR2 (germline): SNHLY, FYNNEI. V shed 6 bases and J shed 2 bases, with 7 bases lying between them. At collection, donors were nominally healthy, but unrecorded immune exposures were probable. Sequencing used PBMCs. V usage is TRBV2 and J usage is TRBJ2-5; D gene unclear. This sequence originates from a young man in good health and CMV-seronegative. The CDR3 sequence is CASRENQETQYF. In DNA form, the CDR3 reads TGTGCCAGCAGGGAGAATCAAGAGACCCAGTACTTC.